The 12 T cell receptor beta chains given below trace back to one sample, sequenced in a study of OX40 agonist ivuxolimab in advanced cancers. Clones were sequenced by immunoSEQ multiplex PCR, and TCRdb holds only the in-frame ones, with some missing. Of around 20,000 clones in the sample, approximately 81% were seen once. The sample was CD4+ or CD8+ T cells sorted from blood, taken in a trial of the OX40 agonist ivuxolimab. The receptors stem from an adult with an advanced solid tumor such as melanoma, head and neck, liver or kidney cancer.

The CDR3 nucleotides are TGTGCCGCCCTCACAGAAGGAGACTACGAGCAGTACTTC. Translating it yields CAALTEGDYEQYF. The gene calls are TRBV5-4 and TRBJ2-7; no firm D call. Per germline, CDR1 SGHNT and CDR2 YYREEE (reference sequence). The CDR3 spans 13 residues. V was trimmed by 10 bases and J by 3 bases, leaving 17 bases between them.

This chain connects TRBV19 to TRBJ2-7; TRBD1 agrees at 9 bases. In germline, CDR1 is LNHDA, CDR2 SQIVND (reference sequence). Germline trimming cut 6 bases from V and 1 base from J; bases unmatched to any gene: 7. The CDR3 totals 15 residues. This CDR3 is CASSITGTGSYEQYF. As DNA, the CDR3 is TGTGCCAGTAGCATCACCGGGACAGGGTCCTACGAGCAGTACTTC.

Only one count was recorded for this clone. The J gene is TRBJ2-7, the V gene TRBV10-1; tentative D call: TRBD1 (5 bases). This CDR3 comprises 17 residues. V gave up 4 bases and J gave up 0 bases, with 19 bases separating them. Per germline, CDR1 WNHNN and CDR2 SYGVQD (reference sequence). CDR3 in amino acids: CASSVTTRASSSYEQYF. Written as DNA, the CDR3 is TGCGCCAGCAGTGTTACAACCAGGGCCTCCAGCTCCTACGAGCAGTACTTC.

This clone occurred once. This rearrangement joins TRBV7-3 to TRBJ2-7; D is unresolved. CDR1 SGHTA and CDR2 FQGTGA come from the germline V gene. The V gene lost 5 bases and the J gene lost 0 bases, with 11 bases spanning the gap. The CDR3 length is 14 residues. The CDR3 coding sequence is TGTGCCAGCAGCCTATACACGTACTCCTACGAGCAGTACTTC. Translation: CASSLYTYSYEQYF.

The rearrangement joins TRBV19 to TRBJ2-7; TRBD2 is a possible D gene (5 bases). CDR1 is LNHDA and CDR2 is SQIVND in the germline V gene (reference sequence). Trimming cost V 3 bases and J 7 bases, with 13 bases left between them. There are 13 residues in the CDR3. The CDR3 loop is CASSMAPPGEQYF. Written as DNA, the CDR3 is TGTGCCAGTAGTATGGCACCCCCGGGGGAGCAGTACTTC.

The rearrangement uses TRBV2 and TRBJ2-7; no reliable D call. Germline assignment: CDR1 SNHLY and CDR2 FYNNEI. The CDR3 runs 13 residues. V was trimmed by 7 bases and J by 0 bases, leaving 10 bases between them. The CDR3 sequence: CASIPRSSYEQYF. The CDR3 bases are TGTGCCAGCATCCCGAGGAGCTCCTACGAGCAGTACTTC.

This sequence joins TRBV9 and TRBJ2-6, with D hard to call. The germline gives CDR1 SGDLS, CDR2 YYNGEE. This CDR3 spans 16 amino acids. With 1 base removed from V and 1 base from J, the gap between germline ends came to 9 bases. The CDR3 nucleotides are TGTGCCAGCAGCGTACCACTAAATTCTGGGGCCAACGTCCTGACTTTC. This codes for CASSVPLNSGANVLTF.

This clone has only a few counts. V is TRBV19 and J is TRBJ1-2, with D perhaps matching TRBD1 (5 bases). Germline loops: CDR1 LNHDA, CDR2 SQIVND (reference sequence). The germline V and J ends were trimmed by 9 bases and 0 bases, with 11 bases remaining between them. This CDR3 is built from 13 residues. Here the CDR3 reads CASGRDPNYGYTF. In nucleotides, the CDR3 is TGTGCCAGCGGTAGGGACCCTAACTATGGCTACACCTTC.

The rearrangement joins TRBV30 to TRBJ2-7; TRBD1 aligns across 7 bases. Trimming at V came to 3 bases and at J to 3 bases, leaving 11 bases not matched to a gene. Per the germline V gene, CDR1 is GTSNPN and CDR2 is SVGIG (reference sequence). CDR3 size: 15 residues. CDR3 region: CAWRPLRQGVYEQYF. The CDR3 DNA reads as TGTGCCTGGAGGCCGCTGCGGCAGGGGGTCTACGAGCAGTACTTC.

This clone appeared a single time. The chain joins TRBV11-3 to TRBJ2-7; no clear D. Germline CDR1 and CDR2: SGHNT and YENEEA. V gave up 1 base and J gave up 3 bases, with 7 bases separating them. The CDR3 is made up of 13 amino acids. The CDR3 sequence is CASSLVGGYEQYF. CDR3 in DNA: TGTGCCAGCAGCTTAGTCGGCGGCTACGAGCAGTACTTC.

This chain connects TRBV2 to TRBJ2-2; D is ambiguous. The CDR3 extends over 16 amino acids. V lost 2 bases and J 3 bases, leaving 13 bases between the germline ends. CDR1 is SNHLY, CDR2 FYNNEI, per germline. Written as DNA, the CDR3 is TGTGCCAGCAGTGAACAATCGGGCAGGTACACCGGGGAGCTGTTTTTT. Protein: CASSEQSGRYTGELFF. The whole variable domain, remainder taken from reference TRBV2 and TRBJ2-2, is EPEVTQTPSHQVTQMGQEVILRCVPISNHLYFYWYRQILGQKVEFLVSFYNNEISEKSEIFDDQFSVERPDGSNFTLKIRSTKLEDSAMYFCASSEQSGRYTGELFFGEGSRLTVL.

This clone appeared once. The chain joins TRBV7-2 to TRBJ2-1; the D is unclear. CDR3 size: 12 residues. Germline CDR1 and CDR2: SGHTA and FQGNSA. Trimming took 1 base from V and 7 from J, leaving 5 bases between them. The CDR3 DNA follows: TGTGCCAGCAGCTTAGGCCTTAATGAGCAGTTCTTC. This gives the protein CASSLGLNEQFF.